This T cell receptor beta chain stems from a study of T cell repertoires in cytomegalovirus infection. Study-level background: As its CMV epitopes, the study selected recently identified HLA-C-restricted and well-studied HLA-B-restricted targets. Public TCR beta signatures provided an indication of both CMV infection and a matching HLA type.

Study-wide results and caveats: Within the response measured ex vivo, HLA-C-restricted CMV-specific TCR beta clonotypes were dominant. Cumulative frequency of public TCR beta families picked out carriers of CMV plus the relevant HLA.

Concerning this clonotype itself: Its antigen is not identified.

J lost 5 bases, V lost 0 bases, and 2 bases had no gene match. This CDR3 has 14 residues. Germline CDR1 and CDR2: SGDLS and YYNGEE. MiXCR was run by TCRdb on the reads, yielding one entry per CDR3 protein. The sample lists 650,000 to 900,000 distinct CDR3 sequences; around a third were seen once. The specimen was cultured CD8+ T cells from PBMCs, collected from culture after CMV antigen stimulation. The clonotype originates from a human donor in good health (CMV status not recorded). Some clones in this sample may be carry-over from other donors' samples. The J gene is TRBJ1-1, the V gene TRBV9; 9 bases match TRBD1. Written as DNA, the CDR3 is TGTGCCAGCAGCGTAGAAGGACAGGGGACTGAAGCTTTCTTT. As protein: CASSVEGQGTEAFF.